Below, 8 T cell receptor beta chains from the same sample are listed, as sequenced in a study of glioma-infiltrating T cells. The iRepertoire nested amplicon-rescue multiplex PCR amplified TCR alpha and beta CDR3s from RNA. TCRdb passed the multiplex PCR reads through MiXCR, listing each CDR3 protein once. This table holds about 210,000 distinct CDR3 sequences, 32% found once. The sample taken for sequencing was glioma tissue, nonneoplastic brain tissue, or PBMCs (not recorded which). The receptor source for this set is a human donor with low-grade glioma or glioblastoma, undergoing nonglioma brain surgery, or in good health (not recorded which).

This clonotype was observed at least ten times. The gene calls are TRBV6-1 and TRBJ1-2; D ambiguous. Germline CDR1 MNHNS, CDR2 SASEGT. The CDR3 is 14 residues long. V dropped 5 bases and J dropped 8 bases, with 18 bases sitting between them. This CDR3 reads CASSPTGSLDGYTF. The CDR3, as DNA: TGTGCCAGCAGTCCGACGGGCTCCTTAGACGGCTACACCTTC.

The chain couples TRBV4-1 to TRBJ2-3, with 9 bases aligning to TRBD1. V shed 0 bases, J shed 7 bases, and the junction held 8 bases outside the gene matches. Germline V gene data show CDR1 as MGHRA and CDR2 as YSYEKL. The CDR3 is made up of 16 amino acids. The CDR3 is CASSQEGGTGMNTQYF. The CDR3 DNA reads TGCGCCAGCAGCCAAGAAGGGGGGACAGGGATGAATACGCAGTATTTT.

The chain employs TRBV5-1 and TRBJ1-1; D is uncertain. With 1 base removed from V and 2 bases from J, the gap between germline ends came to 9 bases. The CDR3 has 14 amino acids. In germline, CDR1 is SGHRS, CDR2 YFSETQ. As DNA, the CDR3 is TGCGCCAGCAGCTTGTCGGCAGATAACACTGAAGCTTTCTTT. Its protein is CASSLSADNTEAFF.

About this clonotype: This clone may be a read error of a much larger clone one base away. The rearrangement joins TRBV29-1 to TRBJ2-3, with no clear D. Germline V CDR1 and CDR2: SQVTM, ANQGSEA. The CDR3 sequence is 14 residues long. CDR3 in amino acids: CSVEGTIGTDMQYF. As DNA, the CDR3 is TGCAGCGTTGAAGGTACTATCGGCACAGATATGCAGTATTTT.

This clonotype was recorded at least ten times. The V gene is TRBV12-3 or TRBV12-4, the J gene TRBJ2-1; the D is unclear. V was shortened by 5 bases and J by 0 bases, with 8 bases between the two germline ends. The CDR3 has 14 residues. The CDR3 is CASSDRSSYNEQFF. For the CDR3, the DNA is TGTGCCAGCAGTGACCGGAGCTCCTACAATGAGCAGTTCTTC.

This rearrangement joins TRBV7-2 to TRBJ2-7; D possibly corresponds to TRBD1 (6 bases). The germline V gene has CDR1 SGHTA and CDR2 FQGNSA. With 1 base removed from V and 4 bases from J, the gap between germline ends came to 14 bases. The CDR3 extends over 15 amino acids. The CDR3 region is CASSLVGQTIYEQYF. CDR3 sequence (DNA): TGTGCCAGCAGCTTAGTTGGACAGACGATTTACGAGCAGTACTTC. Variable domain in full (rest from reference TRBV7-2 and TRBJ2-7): GAGVSQSPSNKVTEKGKDVELRCDPISGHTALYWYRQSLGQGLEFLIYFQGNSAPDKSGLPSDRFSAERTGGSVSTLTIQRTQQEDSAVYLCASSLVGQTIYEQYFGPGTRLTVT.

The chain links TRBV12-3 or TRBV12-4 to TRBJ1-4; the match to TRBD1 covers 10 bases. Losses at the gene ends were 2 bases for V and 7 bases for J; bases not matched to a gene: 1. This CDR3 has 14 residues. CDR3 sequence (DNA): TGTGCCAGCAGTTTAAGGACAGGGGGTGAAAAACTGTTTTTT. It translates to CASSLRTGGEKLFF.

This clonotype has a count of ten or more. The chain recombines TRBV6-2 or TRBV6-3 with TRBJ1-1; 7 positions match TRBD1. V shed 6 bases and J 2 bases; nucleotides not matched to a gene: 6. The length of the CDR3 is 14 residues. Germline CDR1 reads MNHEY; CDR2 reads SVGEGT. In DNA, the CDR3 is TGTGCCAGCAGGGGCGGGACAGCCAACACTGAAGCTTTCTTT. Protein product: CASRGGTANTEAFF.